The rows below give T cell receptor beta chains drawn from one sample of a study of shared clonotypes between healthy human individuals. The protocol was immunoSEQ multiplex PCR, while the TCRdb copy is restricted to in-frame clones and leaves out a portion. The table records some 510,000 clones, 75% to 85% of them present only once. Material: PBMCs. These receptors came from a woman between 40 and 55 years old in good health. Some clones in this sample may be carry-over from other donors' samples. Both conserved end residues are part of each CDR3.

j_call v_call cdr3_aa
TRBJ2-2 TRBV9 CASSVVASSTGELFF
TRBJ1-4 TRBV7-8 CASSPRGSTNEKLFF
TRBJ2-5 TRBV29-1 CSVEDGAGPQETQYF
TRBJ1-1 TRBV9 CASSVSATIVGTEAFF
TRBJ1-6 TRBV2 CASKGQADHSPLHF
TRBJ1-1 TRBV27 CASSLFPGRRAFF
TRBJ2-7 TRBV27 CASRRLDRYEQYF
TRBJ2-6 TRBV10-3 CAISESGIGANVLTF
TRBJ2-7 TRBV2 CASSVLAGGPGVEQYF
TRBJ2-7 TRBV5-5 CASSLSAPDRDYEQYF
TRBJ2-5 TRBV6-4 CASYYHLMGDRSGETQYF
TRBJ2-3 TRBV10-3 CAISGGLASSTDTQYF
TRBJ1-1 TRBV7-8 CASSLISYGTATEAFF
TRBJ2-7 TRBV5-1 CASSWGGEAYEQYF
TRBJ2-7 TRBV5-1 CASSGGPGDRGYEQYF
TRBJ2-1 TRBV5-1 CASRPSGSYNEQFF
TRBJ2-1 TRBV19 CASSIGTSGWSSYNEQFF
TRBJ2-7 TRBV4-1 CASSHLRARSSYEQYF
TRBJ2-3 TRBV4-3 CASSQGDSPSTDTQYF
TRBJ2-1 TRBV4-3 CASSQGTSGFLSSYNEQFF
TRBJ1-2 TRBV5-4 CASSLSAGVDGYTF
TRBJ2-1 TRBV15 CATSRDYEDEQFF
TRBJ2-7 TRBV7-8 CASSSLAGGLQYEQYF
TRBJ2-7 TRBV7-2 CASRLGQGFYEQYF
TRBJ2-5 TRBV4-1 CASSQARELEQYF
TRBJ1-2 TRBV4-3 CASSLSATGAGYGYTF
TRBJ2-7 TRBV29-1 CSVKGQGAGEQYF
TRBJ2-1 TRBV5-1 CASSLGALPHNEQFF
TRBJ2-3 TRBV5-4 CASSPLAGEVTDTQYF
TRBJ1-1 TRBV30 CAWSAGDGTEAFF
TRBJ2-4 TRBV18 CATTPSGAHIQYF
TRBJ2-1 TRBV2 CASAVTSVYNEQFF